These T cell receptor beta chains were read from a single sample in a study of beta chain features in type 1 diabetes. Profiling relied on immunoSEQ multiplex PCR, and the TCRdb table lists in-frame clones only, not all of them. The table includes around 300,000 clones, approximately 8% detected once. Sequencing was done on a sample of central memory CD4+ T cells from blood. Source of these receptors: a woman in her late teens or twenties in good health. Each CDR3 is given with its conserved first and last residue. Each record gives: D gene, J gene, V gene, clone size, CDR3 DNA, CDR3 protein. A D gene is named only where the DNA matches it firmly. Rows may omit the clone size; those that give it use once, few, many or a size class.

D: -
J: TRBJ2-7
V: TRBV7-8
size: -
DNA: TGTGCCAGCAGCTTGCAGACGACCTCCTACGAGCAGTACTTC
CDR3: CASSLQTTSYEQYF

D: TRBD2
J: TRBJ2-1
V: TRBV25-1
size: -
DNA: TGTGCCAGCAGTGAACGGCTAGCGGGGCGGTATGAGCAGTTCTTC
CDR3: CASSERLAGRYEQFF

D: -
J: TRBJ2-3
V: TRBV10-3
size: -
DNA: TGTGCCATCACCGCTACCCTCACAGATACGCAGTATTTT
CDR3: CAITATLTDTQYF

D: -
J: TRBJ2-7
V: TRBV27
size: few
DNA: TGTGCCAGCAGTTCGAGGATTGGGGAGCAGTACTTC
CDR3: CASSSRIGEQYF

D: -
J: TRBJ1-3
V: TRBV13
size: many
DNA: TGTGCCAGCAGCTTAGAGTCTACGGGAGTATATTTT
CDR3: CASSLESTGVYF

D: TRBD2
J: TRBJ2-3
V: TRBV4-3
size: -
DNA: TGCGCCAGCAGCCCTGGACTAGCGGGGCCCGGGAATACGCAGTATTTT
CDR3: CASSPGLAGPGNTQYF

D: TRBD1
J: TRBJ2-3
V: TRBV2
size: -
DNA: TGTGCCAGCAATCCGGGACAGGCTGTCCCAGATACGCAGTATTTT
CDR3: CASNPGQAVPDTQYF

D: TRBD2
J: TRBJ2-3
V: TRBV14
size: -
DNA: TGTGCCAGCAGCCCACTAGCGGGAGTGGATACGCAGTATTTT
CDR3: CASSPLAGVDTQYF

D: -
J: TRBJ2-7
V: TRBV5-1
size: -
DNA: TGCGCCAGCAGAATGGACGGGGAGCAGTACTTC
CDR3: CASRMDGEQYF

D: TRBD1
J: TRBJ1-2
V: TRBV29-1
size: -
DNA: TGCAGCGTAAGGACAGGGGTTTACCCCAACTATGGCTACACCTTC
CDR3: CSVRTGVYPNYGYTF

D: -
J: TRBJ1-2
V: TRBV28
size: few
DNA: TGTGCCAGCAGTTTAACGGAGGACTATGGCTACACCTTC
CDR3: CASSLTEDYGYTF

D: TRBD2
J: TRBJ2-3
V: TRBV4-2
size: many
DNA: TGTGCCAGCAGCCCAACCAGCCTAGTAGCGGGGACTAGCACAGATACGCAGTATTTT
CDR3: CASSPTSLVAGTSTDTQYF

D: TRBD1
J: TRBJ1-1
V: TRBV7-3
size: few
DNA: TGTGCCAGCAGCTCCCAGGGGGGACAGCGAGCTTTCTTT
CDR3: CASSSQGGQRAFF

D: -
J: TRBJ2-3
V: TRBV6-6
size: -
DNA: TGTGCCAGCAGTTACTCGGGGGCAGATACGCAGTATTTT
CDR3: CASSYSGADTQYF

D: -
J: TRBJ1-1
V: TRBV7-3
size: few
DNA: TGTGCCAGTACCAGGGTTTCTGGGACTGAAGCTTTCTTT
CDR3: CASTRVSGTEAFF

D: TRBD1
J: TRBJ2-4
V: TRBV28
size: few
DNA: TGTGCCAGCAGTGACAGGGGGAGAGGCCAAAACATTCAGTACTTC
CDR3: CASSDRGRGQNIQYF

D: TRBD1
J: TRBJ1-1
V: TRBV5-1
size: -
DNA: TGCGCCAGCAGCTTGGGTGGACAGGCAGAAGCTTTCTTT
CDR3: CASSLGGQAEAFF

D: TRBD1
J: TRBJ2-3
V: TRBV27
size: few
DNA: TGTGCCAGCAGCCCCGACAGGGGTGATACGCAGTATTTT
CDR3: CASSPDRGDTQYF

D: -
J: TRBJ1-1
V: TRBV7-2
size: -
DNA: TGTGCCAGCAGAACATTGAACACTGAAGCTTTCTTT
CDR3: CASRTLNTEAFF

D: TRBD1
J: TRBJ1-1
V: TRBV9
size: few
DNA: TGTGCCAGCAGCCCCCGGACAGGGTGGACTGAAGCTTTCTTT
CDR3: CASSPRTGWTEAFF

D: TRBD2
J: TRBJ2-5
V: TRBV4-2
size: -
DNA: TGTGCCAGCAGCCAAGCGGAGACTAGCGGGGGGGCCGAGACCCAGTACTTC
CDR3: CASSQAETSGGAETQYF

D: TRBD1
J: TRBJ2-3
V: TRBV28
size: few
DNA: TGTGCCAGCAGTCCCATCGACAGGGGGCCGTCCACAGATACGCAGTATTTT
CDR3: CASSPIDRGPSTDTQYF

D: TRBD1
J: TRBJ2-5
V: TRBV7-9
size: few
DNA: TGTGCCAGCAGCAGACAGGGAGAAGAGACCCAGTACTTC
CDR3: CASSRQGEETQYF

D: TRBD2
J: TRBJ2-2
V: TRBV5-6
size: few
DNA: TGTGCCAGCAGCCCCAGAGCGGGAGGCACCGGGGAGCTGTTTTTT
CDR3: CASSPRAGGTGELFF

D: TRBD1
J: TRBJ1-1
V: TRBV18
size: few
DNA: TGTGCCAGCTCACCCCTGGGTACAGGGGACACTGAAGCTTTCTTT
CDR3: CASSPLGTGDTEAFF

D: -
J: TRBJ2-5
V: TRBV6-6
size: -
DNA: TGTGCCACGGGACGCCAAGAGACCCAGTACTTC
CDR3: CATGRQETQYF

D: -
J: TRBJ1-6
V: TRBV2
size: many
DNA: TGTGCCAGCAGTGACAGACAGAAGAATTCACCCCTCCACTTT
CDR3: CASSDRQKNSPLHF

D: -
J: TRBJ2-3
V: TRBV7-2
size: few
DNA: TGTGCCAGCAGCTTAGTAGGGACAGATACGCAGTATTTT
CDR3: CASSLVGTDTQYF

D: TRBD1
J: TRBJ1-1
V: TRBV7-9
size: few
DNA: TGTGCATACGGGAGGTCCGGGACAGCCGCGAGGGCTGAAGCTTTCTTT
CDR3: CAYGRSGTAARAEAFF

D: -
J: TRBJ2-3
V: TRBV7-3
size: many
DNA: TGTGCCAGCAGCTTCGACGGGAATACAGATACGCAGTATTTT
CDR3: CASSFDGNTDTQYF

D: -
J: TRBJ2-5
V: TRBV5-1
size: -
DNA: TGCGCCAGCAGCTTGGCGGAGGGAGAGACCCAGTACTTC
CDR3: CASSLAEGETQYF

D: -
J: TRBJ1-5
V: TRBV7-3
size: -
DNA: TGTGCCAGCAGGGAAACCGGCCCCTCCCGGCAGCCCCAGCATTTT
CDR3: CASRETGPSRQPQHF

D: TRBD2
J: TRBJ2-1
V: TRBV28
size: few
DNA: TGTGCCAGCGGGAGCGGGGGGGCCCTGCGTGAGCAGTTCTTC
CDR3: CASGSGGALREQFF

D: TRBD2
J: TRBJ2-5
V: TRBV11-3
size: -
DNA: TGTGCCAGCAGCCCGCGGACTAGGAGCCAAGAGACCCAGTACTTC
CDR3: CASSPRTRSQETQYF

D: -
J: TRBJ2-3
V: TRBV5-4
size: few
DNA: TGTGCCGCGGAAGGGGCGGCTACGCAGTATTTT
CDR3: CAAEGAATQYF

D: -
J: TRBJ2-7
V: TRBV7-2
size: few
DNA: TGTGCCAGCAGCCTACAGCGGAACTCCTACGAGCAGTACTTC
CDR3: CASSLQRNSYEQYF

D: -
J: TRBJ2-1
V: TRBV7-9
size: -
DNA: TGTGCCAGCAGCTCCGGCGGGGCCAGCTCCTACAATGAGCAGTTCTTC
CDR3: CASSSGGASSYNEQFF

D: -
J: TRBJ2-6
V: TRBV2
size: many
DNA: TGTGCCAGCAGTGGTTGGGGATACTCTGGGGCCAACGTCCTGACTTTC
CDR3: CASSGWGYSGANVLTF

D: -
J: TRBJ2-7
V: TRBV4-2
size: -
DNA: TGTGCCAGCAGTCTCGTCGGGAGCTCCTACGAGCAGTACTTC
CDR3: CASSLVGSSYEQYF

D: -
J: TRBJ1-5
V: TRBV2
size: few
DNA: TGTGCCGGGGGGGCTAATAGCAATCAGCCCCAGCATTTT
CDR3: CAGGANSNQPQHF

D: -
J: TRBJ1-1
V: TRBV7-9
size: few
DNA: TGTGCCAGCAGCCGGACAGCGAACACTGAAGCTTTCTTT
CDR3: CASSRTANTEAFF

D: -
J: TRBJ2-7
V: TRBV27
size: -
DNA: TGTGCCAGCAGTCAATTAATGTCCCTATTAGGGGGCTCCTACGAGCAGTACTTC
CDR3: CASSQLMSLLGGSYEQYF

D: -
J: TRBJ1-3
V: TRBV7-2
size: few
DNA: TGTGCCAGCAGCTTAGCGCTATCTGGAAACACCATATATTTT
CDR3: CASSLALSGNTIYF

D: -
J: TRBJ2-7
V: TRBV7-9
size: many
DNA: TGTGCCAGCAGCTTAGCGCGGGGCGAGCAGTACTTC
CDR3: CASSLARGEQYF

D: TRBD1
J: TRBJ2-2
V: TRBV9
size: few
DNA: TGTGCCAGCAGTTATAGGGGGCTTGACACCGGGGAGCTGTTTTTT
CDR3: CASSYRGLDTGELFF

D: -
J: TRBJ2-1
V: TRBV7-9
size: -
DNA: TGTGCCAGCAGCTTTGCGGGACAAAACTACAATGAGCAGTTCTTC
CDR3: CASSFAGQNYNEQFF

D: TRBD1
J: TRBJ2-3
V: TRBV13
size: few
DNA: TGTGCCAGCAGCCCAAGTCCCGGGACAGGGGGCGCAAGAGATACGCAGTATTTT
CDR3: CASSPSPGTGGARDTQYF

D: TRBD1
J: TRBJ2-7
V: TRBV2
size: few
DNA: TGTGCCAGCAGTAAAGTTGGGACAGGGGGAGAGGAGCAGTACTTC
CDR3: CASSKVGTGGEEQYF

D: -
J: TRBJ2-3
V: TRBV6-6
size: -
DNA: TGTGCCAGCAGGGGGGTCGGGGTCTCACGGGATACGCAGTATTTT
CDR3: CASRGVGVSRDTQYF

D: -
J: TRBJ1-2
V: TRBV6-6
size: few
DNA: TGTGCCAGCAGTTACCAGGATCGGGGAGATGGCTACACCTTC
CDR3: CASSYQDRGDGYTF

D: -
J: TRBJ1-4
V: TRBV7-9
size: few
DNA: TGTGCCAGCGCCCCGTTTGCAACTAATGAAAAACTGTTTTTT
CDR3: CASAPFATNEKLFF

D: -
J: TRBJ2-1
V: TRBV11-3
size: -
DNA: TGTGCCAGCAGCCCGCTCCCCTACAATGAGCAGTTCTTC
CDR3: CASSPLPYNEQFF

D: TRBD1
J: TRBJ1-2
V: TRBV29-1
size: few
DNA: TGCAGCGTGGGACAGGGTGACTATGGCTACACCTTC
CDR3: CSVGQGDYGYTF